The rows below give T cell receptor beta chains drawn from one sample of a study of T cell clones after liver transplantation. The protocol was immunoSEQ multiplex PCR, while the TCRdb copy is restricted to in-frame clones and leaves out a portion. The table lists 50,000 or so clones, about 67% of them singletons, with more than 9% in the top ten. The sequencing here drew on CD4+ T cells from blood, taken 54 months after liver transplant. These receptors were obtained from a human patient who received a liver transplant. The T cells may partly be graft donor cells. Both conserved end residues are part of each CDR3. D genes are given only for firm matches. Expanded clones get a size class; other rows say once, few or many, or leave the size out.

J: TRBJ2-3; V: TRBV19; D: -; size: -; CDR3: CASSIEGRVGVDTQYF; DNA: TGTGCCAGTAGTATAGAGGGGCGAGTAGGGGTGGATACGCAGTATTTT
J: TRBJ2-5; V: TRBV19; D: TRBD1; size: -; CDR3: CASSIGTGRIETQYF; DNA: TGTGCCAGTAGTATAGGGACAGGGAGGATAGAGACCCAGTACTTC
J: TRBJ1-5; V: TRBV27; D: TRBD1; size: -; CDR3: CASSLGTGSQPQHF; DNA: TGTGCCAGCAGTTTAGGGACAGGGAGCCAGCCCCAGCATTTT
J: TRBJ1-2; V: TRBV25-1; D: -; size: -; CDR3: CASKARGTNYGYTF; DNA: TGTGCCAGCAAGGCCCGAGGGACTAACTATGGCTACACCTTC
J: TRBJ1-5; V: TRBV18; D: -; size: -; CDR3: CASSPEYDQPQHF; DNA: TGTGCCAGCTCCCCCGAGTATGATCAGCCCCAGCATTTT
J: TRBJ2-3; V: TRBV19; D: TRBD2; size: -; CDR3: CASSRGTNNPTYDTQYF; DNA: TGTGCCAGTAGTAGAGGGACTAACAATCCCACCTACGATACGCAGTATTTT
J: TRBJ2-5; V: TRBV7-2; D: -; size: -; CDR3: CASSRHKDIETQYF; DNA: TGTGCCAGCAGCCGCCATAAGGATATTGAGACCCAGTACTTC
J: TRBJ2-7; V: TRBV2; D: TRBD1; size: -; CDR3: CASSSGTGSYEQYF; DNA: TGTGCCAGCAGTTCCGGGACAGGCTCCTACGAGCAGTACTTC
J: TRBJ2-3; V: TRBV7-9; D: -; size: -; CDR3: CASSPTDTQYF; DNA: TGTGCCAGCAGCCCCACAGATACGCAGTATTTT
J: TRBJ2-3; V: TRBV2; D: -; size: few; CDR3: CASTPGDVTDTQYF; DNA: TGTGCCAGCACTCCGGGGGATGTCACAGATACGCAGTATTTT
J: TRBJ2-3; V: TRBV30; D: TRBD2; size: -; CDR3: CAWSLVAGASDTQYF; DNA: TGTGCCTGGAGTCTAGTAGCGGGGGCCTCAGATACGCAGTATTTT
J: TRBJ1-2; V: TRBV28; D: -; size: -; CDR3: CASSPPGRNNYGYTF; DNA: TGTGCCAGCAGTCCTCCGGGACGGAATAACTATGGCTACACCTTC
J: TRBJ2-7; V: TRBV12-2; D: -; size: -; CDR3: CASRLAGRGHPYEQYF; DNA: TGTGCAAGTCGCTTAGCGGGACGAGGGCACCCCTACGAGCAGTACTTC
J: TRBJ1-5; V: TRBV28; D: TRBD1; size: -; CDR3: CASSFAGQPNQPQHF; DNA: TGTGCCAGCAGTTTTGCGGGACAGCCAAATCAGCCCCAGCATTTT
J: TRBJ1-4; V: TRBV27; D: -; size: -; CDR3: CASSERQFNEKLFF; DNA: TGTGCCAGCAGTGAAAGACAGTTTAATGAAAAACTGTTTTTT
J: TRBJ1-1; V: TRBV5-4; D: -; size: few; CDR3: CASSSGYGTEAFF; DNA: TGTGCCAGCAGCTCCGGTTATGGCACTGAAGCTTTCTTT
J: TRBJ2-7; V: TRBV20-1; D: TRBD1; size: -; CDR3: CSARQGREQYF; DNA: TGCAGTGCAAGACAGGGCCGGGAGCAGTACTTC
J: TRBJ1-3; V: TRBV7-8; D: -; size: -; CDR3: CASSLPIAGSGNTIYF; DNA: TGTGCCAGCAGCCTACCTATCGCAGGCTCTGGAAACACCATATATTTT
J: TRBJ1-5; V: TRBV30; D: TRBD1; size: -; CDR3: CAWSATGGVQPQHF; DNA: TGTGCCTGGAGTGCCACAGGGGGGGTACAGCCCCAGCATTTT
J: TRBJ1-3; V: TRBV6-1; D: -; size: -; CDR3: CASSVTSGNTIYF; DNA: TGTGCCAGCAGTGTAACCTCTGGAAACACCATATATTTT
J: TRBJ1-1; V: TRBV7-6; D: -; size: once; CDR3: CASSLGGVNTEAFF; DNA: TGTGCCAGCAGCTTGGGGGGGGTGAACACTGAAGCTTTCTTT
J: TRBJ2-7; V: TRBV18; D: -; size: -; CDR3: CASSPGGLGEQYF; DNA: TGTGCCAGCTCACCGGGGGGGCTCGGCGAGCAGTACTTC
J: TRBJ2-7; V: TRBV13; D: TRBD1; size: -; CDR3: CASSFDRGVEQYF; DNA: TGTGCCAGCAGCTTTGACAGGGGGGTCGAGCAGTACTTC
J: TRBJ1-1; V: TRBV4-1; D: TRBD1; size: few; CDR3: CASSQPTLGGEAAFF; DNA: TGCGCCAGCAGCCAACCTACGTTAGGGGGCGAAGCAGCTTTCTTT
J: TRBJ1-6; V: TRBV4-1; D: -; size: -; CDR3: CASSQAGQPYNSPLHF; DNA: TGCGCCAGCAGCCAAGCCGGACAGCCCTATAATTCACCCCTCCACTTT
J: TRBJ1-2; V: TRBV7-2; D: TRBD1; size: -; CDR3: CASSLETGGDYGYTF; DNA: TGTGCCAGCAGCCTGGAGACAGGGGGCGACTATGGCTACACCTTC
J: TRBJ1-5; V: TRBV7-9; D: -; size: -; CDR3: CASSLAHQPQHF; DNA: TGTGCCAGCAGCTTAGCGCATCAGCCCCAGCATTTT
J: TRBJ1-5; V: TRBV27; D: -; size: -; CDR3: CASSRTDSNQPQHF; DNA: TGTGCCAGCAGTAGGACAGACAGCAATCAGCCCCAGCATTTT
J: TRBJ2-7; V: TRBV10-3; D: -; size: -; CDR3: CAISSSYEQYF; DNA: TGTGCCATCAGTAGCTCCTACGAGCAGTACTTC
J: TRBJ2-2; V: TRBV7-8; D: -; size: -; CDR3: CASSPLGGELFF; DNA: TGTGCCAGCAGCCCCCTTGGCGGGGAGCTGTTTTTT
J: TRBJ2-5; V: TRBV29-1; D: -; size: -; CDR3: CSSNLGETQYF; DNA: TGCAGCAGTAATCTCGGGGAGACCCAGTACTTC
J: TRBJ2-3; V: TRBV30; D: -; size: -; CDR3: CAWSVAADTQYF; DNA: TGTGCCTGGAGTGTAGCCGCAGATACGCAGTATTTT
J: TRBJ2-6; V: TRBV5-4; D: -; size: -; CDR3: CASSLRAGANVLTF; DNA: TGTGCCAGCAGCTTAAGGGCTGGGGCCAACGTCCTGACTTTC
J: TRBJ1-1; V: TRBV14; D: -; size: -; CDR3: CASSPVGRPGAEAFF; DNA: TGTGCCAGCAGCCCCGTAGGCCGACCCGGGGCCGAAGCTTTCTTT
J: TRBJ2-2; V: TRBV28; D: -; size: -; CDR3: CASSTIDGRSGELFF; DNA: TGTGCCAGCAGTACGATAGATGGGCGGTCCGGGGAGCTGTTTTTT
J: TRBJ1-5; V: TRBV2; D: TRBD1; size: -; CDR3: CASSRGQAMNQPQHF; DNA: TGTGCCAGCAGTAGAGGACAGGCCATGAATCAGCCCCAGCATTTT
J: TRBJ2-5; V: TRBV14; D: TRBD2; size: -; CDR3: CASPQPPPARRGRLETQYF; DNA: TGTGCCAGCCCCCAACCCCCCCCTGCGCGGCGGGGGAGATTAGAGACCCAGTACTTC
J: TRBJ2-5; V: TRBV4-2; D: TRBD2; size: -; CDR3: CASSQGLASKETQYF; DNA: TGTGCCAGCAGCCAAGGACTAGCTAGTAAAGAGACCCAGTACTTC
J: TRBJ2-3; V: TRBV6-1; D: -; size: -; CDR3: CASSELGGATDTQYF; DNA: TGTGCCAGCAGTGAACTAGGCGGGGCCACAGATACGCAGTATTTT
J: TRBJ2-2; V: TRBV2; D: TRBD2; size: -; CDR3: CASTPPSGGTRGGELFF; DNA: TGTGCCAGCACTCCTCCCTCGGGGGGGACCCGTGGCGGGGAGCTGTTTTTT
J: TRBJ2-3; V: TRBV7-9; D: -; size: few; CDR3: CASSPSGGADTQYF; DNA: TGTGCCAGCAGCCCTTCCGGAGGGGCAGATACGCAGTATTTT
J: TRBJ2-3; V: TRBV9; D: TRBD2; size: -; CDR3: CASSVVGLAGDTQYF; DNA: TGTGCCAGCAGCGTAGTAGGACTAGCAGGCGATACGCAGTATTTT
J: TRBJ1-2; V: TRBV30; D: -; size: -; CDR3: CAWSESGYGYTF; DNA: TGTGCCTGGAGTGAGTCGGGGTATGGCTACACCTTC
J: TRBJ1-1; V: TRBV9; D: -; size: few; CDR3: CASTLSFSDTEAFF; DNA: TGTGCCAGCACCCTCTCTTTTTCGGACACTGAAGCTTTCTTT
J: TRBJ2-1; V: TRBV7-2; D: TRBD2; size: -; CDR3: CASSSTGTSGAWGNEQFF; DNA: TGTGCCAGCAGCTCTACGGGGACTAGCGGGGCCTGGGGGAATGAGCAGTTCTTC
J: TRBJ1-6; V: TRBV13; D: -; size: once; CDR3: CASSLQRTNSPLHF; DNA: TGTGCCAGCAGCTTACAGCGAACTAATTCACCCCTCCACTTT
J: TRBJ1-6; V: TRBV18; D: -; size: -; CDR3: CASSPQMGEGSPLHF; DNA: TGTGCCAGCTCACCACAAATGGGGGAGGGTTCACCCCTCCACTTT
J: TRBJ2-3; V: TRBV9; D: TRBD1; size: -; CDR3: CASSVDYRGTDTQYF; DNA: TGTGCCAGCAGCGTAGATTACAGGGGAACAGATACGCAGTATTTT
J: TRBJ1-1; V: TRBV2; D: -; size: -; CDR3: CASSEAIRSGTEAFF; DNA: TGTGCCAGCAGTGAAGCCATTCGGTCGGGCACTGAAGCTTTCTTT
J: TRBJ2-2; V: TRBV4-2; D: -; size: -; CDR3: CASRRGENTGELFF; DNA: TGTGCCAGCAGACGCGGGGAGAACACCGGGGAGCTGTTTTTT